One sample yielded the 32 T cell receptor beta chains listed below, sequenced in a study of glioma-infiltrating T cells. Amplification of TCR alpha and beta CDR3 regions from RNA used iRepertoire nested multiplex PCR. MiXCR, run by TCRdb on the multiplex PCR reads, gives a single entry per CDR3 protein. The repertoire includes approximately 130,000 distinct CDR3 sequences, about 25% of them detected once, and under 35% sits in the top ten. Sequencing used glioma tissue, nonneoplastic brain tissue, or PBMCs (not recorded which). These receptors all stem from a human donor with low-grade glioma or glioblastoma, undergoing nonglioma brain surgery, or in good health (not recorded which).

The rearrangement uses TRBV12-3 or TRBV12-4 and TRBJ2-5; TRBD2 matches at 9 bases. V gave up 6 bases and J gave up 4 bases; unmatched junction bases: 12. The CDR3 has 16 amino acids. The CDR3 region has the DNA TGTGCCAGCAGCCCCACGGTTGCGGGGGGGAGAGAGACCCAGTACTTC. Translating gives CASSPTVAGGRETQYF.

This clonotype came up many times. The chain has TRBV6-1 and TRBJ2-1; D is undetermined. CDR1 MNHNS and CDR2 SASEGT come from the germline V gene. The CDR3 is 12 residues long. Trimming shortened V by 6 bases and J by 3 bases, and 6 bases separated the two germline ends. CDR3 coding DNA: TGTGCCAGCAGCGGACGCTACAATGAGCAGTTCTTC. It encodes CASSGRYNEQFF.

This clonotype appeared many times. The gene calls are TRBV7-2 and TRBJ2-3; D gene uncertain. V lost 5 bases and J 2 bases, leaving 14 bases between the germline ends. Germline loops: CDR1 SGHTA, CDR2 FQGNSA. CDR3 length: 15 residues. The CDR3 region is CASSAVPLNTDTQYF. The CDR3, as DNA: TGTGCCAGCAGCGCCGTCCCACTAAACACAGATACGCAGTATTTT.

About this clonotype: This sequence may be a read error, since a much larger clone differs from it by one base. V and J are TRBV24-1 and TRBJ2-3; weak D call: TRBD1 (5 bases). The CDR3 is 13 residues long. CDR1 and CDR2 from the germline V gene are KGHDR and SFDVKD. The CDR3 spells CATSDDSTYTQYF. Written as DNA, the CDR3 is TGTGCCACCAGTGACGACAGCACATATACGCAGTATTTT.

This chain links TRBV24-1 with TRBJ2-3; 10 nucleotides line up with TRBD2. With 5 bases clipped from V and 4 bases from J, the junction kept 5 bases outside the gene matches. Germline V gene lookup returns CDR1 KGHDR and CDR2 SFDVKD. The CDR3 sequence is 15 residues long. Here the CDR3 DNA reads TGTGCCACCAGTGGGAGCGGGGGGGCCGCAGATACGCAGTATTTT. It is translated as CATSGSGGAADTQYF.

On this clonotype itself: A much larger clonotype is one base distant, so this may be a read error. V and J are TRBV7-9 and TRBJ2-3; 9 nucleotides align to TRBD1. The ends lost 4 bases at V and 5 bases at J; junction bases unmatched: 16. Germline V gene data show CDR1 as SEHNR and CDR2 as FQNEAQ (reference sequence). This CDR3 region has 18 residues. The CDR3 region has the DNA TGTGCCAGCAGCTCGACACAGGGACAGGGAAGAGATAGAGATACGCAGTATTTT. Translated, it gives CASSSTQGQGRDRDTQYF.

This chain links TRBV3-1 with TRBJ2-7, with TRBD1 matching over 7 bases. Germline V gene data show CDR1 as LGHDT and CDR2 as YNNKEL (reference sequence). This CDR3 region has 14 residues. With V trimmed by 1 base and J by 3 bases, 3 bases remained unmatched. The CDR3 coding sequence is TGTGCCAGCAGCCAAGCGGGACAGAGCTACGAGCAGTACGTC. Protein product: CASSQAGQSYEQYV.

This clonotype was counted between two and nine times. The chain combines TRBV20-1 with TRBJ2-3, with D possibly matching TRBD2 (6 bases). Looked up from germline, CDR1 is DFQATT and CDR2 is SNEGSKA (reference sequence). The V gene lost 5 bases and the J gene lost 0 bases, with 27 bases spanning the gap. This CDR3 has 19 amino acids. This chain's CDR3 is CSAPWGFSGPKPSTDTQYF. The CDR3, as DNA: TGCAGTGCTCCATGGGGTTTTAGCGGACCCAAACCGAGCACAGATACGCAGTATTTT.

On this clonotype itself: A much larger clone lies one base from this, so it may be a read error. The rearrangement uses TRBV24-1 and TRBJ2-1; D is uncertain. Germline CDR1 KGHDR, CDR2 SFDVKD. This CDR3 comprises 16 residues. The CDR3 spells CATSPRLSVSHNEQFF. The DNA of the CDR3 is TGTGCCACCAGTCCCCGGCTCTCCGTCTCCCACAATGAGCAGTTCTTC.

The chain recombines TRBV2 with TRBJ2-1, with D perhaps TRBD1 (7 bases). The CDR3 runs to 16 residues. CDR1 is SNHLY and CDR2 is FYNNEI in the germline V gene. V dropped 11 bases and J dropped 1 base, with 21 bases sitting between them. The DNA of the CDR3 is TGTGCCTCCTACTCCGCAGGGGGGTGGTCCTACAATGAGCAGTTCTTC. It specifies CASYSAGGWSYNEQFF.

Only a few counts were recorded for this clonotype. The rearrangement links TRBV15 to TRBJ2-7; tentative D call: TRBD2 (5 bases). The CDR3 length is 15 residues. Looked up from germline, CDR1 is LNHNV and CDR2 is YYDKDF (reference sequence). Trimming left V 0 bases short and J 4 bases short, with 13 bases between. CDR3 residues: CATSRDLEVRYEQYV. The CDR3 DNA reads as TGTGCCACCAGCAGAGATTTGGAGGTTCGGTACGAGCAGTACGTC.

The sample holds many counts of this clonotype. This chain links TRBV15 with TRBJ1-1, with D uncertain. Trimming stripped 1 base from V and 6 bases from J, with 9 bases between. The length of the CDR3 is 13 residues. Germline V CDR1 and CDR2: LNHNV, YYDKDF (reference sequence). The DNA of the CDR3 is TGTGCCACCAGCAGAGCCGTGTCCGCTGAAGCTTTCTTT. Residues: CATSRAVSAEAFF.

This clonotype was detected only a few times. The V and J genes are TRBV14 and TRBJ2-1, with no clear D. The CDR3 runs 13 residues. CDR1 is SGHDN and CDR2 is FVKESK in the germline V gene. V dropped 0 bases and J dropped 7 bases, with 7 bases sitting between them. CDR3 bases: TGTGCCAGCAGCCAAGATGTAGAAAATGAGCAGTTCTTC. This translates into CASSQDVENEQFF.

The CDR3 here is CATSSLVVAWELFF. The CDR3 DNA reads TGTGCCACCAGCAGCTTGGTGGTAGCTTGGGAGCTGTTTTTT. V usage is TRBV15 and J usage is TRBJ2-2; D gene uncertain. The CDR3 totals 14 residues. Between the trimmed V and J ends, which lost 3 bases and 9 bases, there was a span of 14 bases. Per germline, CDR1 LNHNV and CDR2 YYDKDF (reference sequence).

Many counts were recorded for this clonotype. The V and J genes are TRBV28 and TRBJ2-3; 13 bases agree with TRBD2. V dropped 6 bases and J dropped 2; count of bases not matched to a gene: 2. CDR3 length equals 15 residues. CDR1 is MDHEN, CDR2 SYDVKM, per germline. The CDR3 coding sequence is TGTGCCAGCAGGGGGACTAGCGGGGCCACAGATACGCAGTATTTT. This encodes CASRGTSGATDTQYF.

This clonotype came up many times. J is TRBJ1-1 and V is TRBV27; tentative D call: TRBD1 (5 bases). Germline V gives CDR1 MNHEY, CDR2 SMNVEV (reference sequence). The CDR3 loop spans 15 amino acids. V was clipped by 6 bases and J by 3 bases, with 17 bases between them. CDR3: CASSPWGGGDTEAFF. DNA of the CDR3: TGTGCCAGCAGCCCCTGGGGGGGGGGAGACACTGAAGCTTTCTTT.

This clonotype was detected ten times or more. The chain links TRBV6-1 to TRBJ2-7; possible D gene TRBD1, 6 bases. V lost 6 bases and J 2 bases, leaving 20 bases between the germline ends. The CDR3 loop spans 16 amino acids. From germline, CDR1 is MNHNS and CDR2 SASEGT. For the CDR3, the DNA is TGTGCCAGCAGCCCCAGAGGACAGCTGCCCACCTACGAGCAGTACGTC. This encodes CASSPRGQLPTYEQYV.

The table lists this clonotype with a few counts. V and J are TRBV7-2 and TRBJ2-5, with a weak D call TRBD1 (5 bases). Germline V lookup: CDR1 SGHTA, CDR2 FQGNSA. Deletions cut 3 bases from V and 5 bases from J, with 10 bases between. The CDR3 is made up of 13 amino acids. The DNA of the CDR3 is TGTGCCAGCAGCTTCGGCAGGGCGGAGACCCAGTACTTC. Its translation: CASSFGRAETQYF.

This clonotype was recorded at least ten times. J is TRBJ2-1 and V is TRBV4-1, with 7 bases matching TRBD2. Trimming took 3 bases from V and 4 from J; bases not matched to a gene: 3. Germline lookup yields CDR1 MGHRA and CDR2 YSYEKL. This CDR3 is 14 amino acids long. The CDR3 DNA reads TGCGCCAGCAGCCACGGGGAGGGGTACAATGAGCAGTTCTTC. It translates to CASSHGEGYNEQFF.

This chain joins TRBV12-3 or TRBV12-4 and TRBJ1-1, with 8 bases identical to TRBD1. Trimming cost V 7 bases and J 4 bases; bases outside gene matches: 5. This CDR3 has 13 residues. The CDR3: CASNKQGGTEAFF. CDR3 in DNA: TGTGCCAGCAATAAACAGGGGGGCACTGAAGCTTTCTTT.

The rearrangement joins TRBV6-6 to TRBJ2-7; 7 bases line up with TRBD2. Looked up from germline, CDR1 is MNHNY and CDR2 is SVGAGI (reference sequence). The trim removed 2 bases at V and 2 bases at J, leaving 6 bases unmatched. The length of the CDR3 is 15 residues. CDR3 nucleotide sequence: TGTGCCAGCAGTTACGGGGCGGGGGTGGCCTACGAGCAGTACGTC. Its protein is CASSYGAGVAYEQYV.

This clonotype was picked up many times. This rearrangement joins TRBV10-2 to TRBJ1-5; the D gene is possibly TRBD1 (5 bases). The CDR3 consists of 14 residues. Trimming removed 8 bases from V and 5 bases from J, with 16 bases in between. Germline CDR1 reads WSHSY; CDR2 reads SAAADI. The CDR3 protein is CASRPWGDHQPQHF. CDR3 DNA: TGCGCCAGCCGCCCCTGGGGGGACCATCAGCCCCAGCATTTT.

This clonotype was seen many times. The rearrangement uses TRBV20-1 and TRBJ1-1; D unclear. The V end lost 7 bases, the J end lost 1 base, and 7 bases lay between the germline ends. Germline V lookup: CDR1 DFQATT, CDR2 SNEGSKA (reference sequence). This CDR3 is built from 11 residues. CDR3 nucleotides: TGCAGTGGACGGCAGAACACTGAAGCTTTCTTT. Translation gives CSGRQNTEAFF.

This clonotype was seen ten or more times. The V and J genes are TRBV20-1 and TRBJ2-7; 8 bases line up with TRBD1. Losses at the gene ends were 5 bases for V and 2 bases for J; bases not matched to a gene: 11. This CDR3 spans 15 amino acids. Germline V gene sequence: CDR1 DFQATT, CDR2 SNEGSKA (reference sequence). The DNA for the CDR3 is TGCAGTGCTCGGACAGGGCGAGGGGGAACCTACGAGCAGTACGTC. This sequence encodes CSARTGRGGTYEQYV.

This clonotype came up many times. V and J are TRBV15 and TRBJ2-1; D gene uncertain. Germline CDR1 is LNHNV and CDR2 is YYDKDF (reference sequence). This CDR3 region has 14 residues. Trimming shortened V by 0 bases and J by 9 bases, and 12 bases separated the two germline ends. CDR3 sequence reads: CATSRDYQVTEQFF. CDR3 nucleotides: TGTGCCACCAGCAGAGATTATCAGGTGACTGAGCAGTTCTTC.

V usage is TRBV7-2 and J usage is TRBJ2-1; D is unresolved. This CDR3 is 15 amino acids long. V was clipped by 5 bases and J by 1 base, with 12 bases between them. Germline values: CDR1 SGHTA, CDR2 FQGNSA. The CDR3 bases are TGTGCCAGCAGCATAGACGGACCGTCCTACAATGAGCAGTTCTTC. Translated, it gives CASSIDGPSYNEQFF.

There are a few counts of this clonotype. This chain joins TRBV10-3 and TRBJ2-1; D is ambiguous. In germline, CDR1 is ENHRY, CDR2 SYGVKD. The CDR3 length is 16 residues. V was trimmed by 2 bases and J by 0 bases, leaving 11 bases between them. The CDR3, as DNA: TGTGCCATCAGTGAGGGGTTGCAGAGCTCCTACAATGAGCAGTTCTTC. Protein product: CAISEGLQSSYNEQFF.

The sample holds many counts of this clonotype. The chain uses TRBV28 and TRBJ1-1; D remains ambiguous. The CDR3 totals 13 residues. CDR1 is MDHEN and CDR2 is SYDVKM in the germline V gene. V dropped 11 bases and J dropped 2 bases, with 15 bases sitting between them. The CDR3 DNA is TGTGCCCCCAGTTTAGGGTTAAACACTGAAGCTTTCTTT. It translates to CAPSLGLNTEAFF. The whole variable domain, remainder taken from reference TRBV28 and TRBJ1-1, is DVKVTQSSRYLVKRTGEKVFLECVQDMDHENMFWYRQDPGLGLRLIYFSYDVKMKEKGDIPEGYSVSREKKERFSLILESASTNQTSMYLCAPSLGLNTEAFFGQGTRLTVV.

A remark on this clonotype: A much more abundant neighbour one base away suggests this may be a read error. V is TRBV20-1 and J is TRBJ2-3; 11 bases are shared with TRBD2. Germline V lookup: CDR1 DFQATT, CDR2 SNEGSKA (reference sequence). Trimming removed 7 bases from V and 0 bases from J; junction bases left unmatched: 9. The length of the CDR3 is 16 residues. The CDR3 sequence: CSERGLAVFSTDTQYF. CDR3 DNA: TGCAGTGAAAGGGGACTAGCGGTTTTTAGCACAGATACGCAGTATTTT.

CDR3 in DNA: TGCAGCGTTGGTGTAGGCGACAGAACCACAGATACGCAGTATTTT. Its translation: CSVGVGDRTTDTQYF. This chain links TRBV29-1 with TRBJ2-3; maybe TRBD1 (5 bases). V was shortened by 4 bases and J by 2 bases, with 16 bases between the two germline ends. The CDR3 sequence is 15 residues long. The germline V gene has CDR1 SQVTM and CDR2 ANQGSEA.

A few counts support this clonotype. The CDR3 here is CASSPPGSSYNEQFF. The CDR3 DNA reads as TGTGCCAGCTCACCACCGGGGAGCTCCTACAATGAGCAGTTCTTC. The chain recombines TRBV6-1 with TRBJ2-1; D is possibly TRBD2 (5 bases). This CDR3 has 15 amino acids. V gave up 8 bases and J gave up 0 bases, with 14 bases separating them. Germline V gene data show CDR1 as MNHNS and CDR2 as SASEGT.

Remarks on this clonotype: A much larger clone sits a single nucleotide away, making a read error possible. Lacking the conserved final phenylalanine or tryptophan, this CDR3 likely reflects a read error. The chain couples TRBV4-1 to TRBJ1-1, with a possible D match to TRBD1 (5 bases). The V gene's germline CDR1 is MGHRA and CDR2 YSYEKL. The germline V and J ends were trimmed by 3 bases and 1 base, with 15 bases remaining between them. The CDR3 covers 16 residues. CDR3 protein: CASSHRVRDTNTEAFL. CDR3 bases: TGCGCCAGCAGCCACAGGGTACGAGACACGAACACTGAAGCTTTCCTT.